This TCR beta chain was obtained from a study of cytomegalovirus exposure and HLA in healthy donors. The PCR ran on 60 Vbeta and 13 Jbeta primers. The assay was immunoSEQ multiplex PCR, and TCRdb's table has in-frame clones only and misses some. Seen here are about 120,000 clones, about 80% observed once, and the top ten hold more than 3%. This clone was detected only a few times. This CDR3 spans 14 amino acids. CDR1 is MNHEY, CDR2 SMNVEV, per germline (reference sequence). The germline V and J ends were trimmed by 3 bases and 7 bases, with 15 bases remaining between them. Sequenced input: PBMCs. The clonotype comes from a man aged 30 to 39 in good health and CMV-seronegative. This sequence joins TRBV27 and TRBJ1-2; tentatively, D is TRBD1 (6 bases). CDR3 in DNA: TGTGCCAGCAGTTTGTTTCCAGGGGAGTCTGGCTACACCTTC. Protein: CASSLFPGESGYTF.